This T cell receptor (beta chain) is drawn from a study of regulatory T cells in long-lasting Graves disease. At least ten counts were recorded for this clonotype. What it recognizes is unknown. CDR3 regions were amplified by Arm-PCR using iRepertoire HTBI primers to build TCR beta libraries. MiXCR was run by TCRdb on the multiplex PCR reads, yielding one entry per CDR3 protein. The sample includes 450,000 to 600,000 distinct CDR3 sequences, roughly 14% of them seen just once. V lost 3 bases and J lost 2, with 11 bases in between. CDR3 size: 15 residues. As for time point: newly diagnosed GD, antithyroid drugs for less than 3 months. From PBMCs, RNA was extracted and then used to make the TCR library. Study-wide points: Newly diagnosed Graves' patients had higher TCR diversity than persistent ones.

The sample was also reused in another study, on T cells in Graves' hyperthyroidism and ophthalmopathy. From that study: Ophthalmopathy and stable hyperthyroidism were told apart by a 13 V-J model.

The material sequenced was peripheral blood mononuclear cells (PBMCs), taken at new diagnosis, from a patient treated with antithyroid drugs. The TCR was taken from a man aged 25 to 40 with Graves disease. The chain recombines TRBV12-3 or TRBV12-4 with TRBJ1-3; weak D call: TRBD1 (5 bases). The CDR3 reads CASSLLGGAGNTIYF. In DNA, the CDR3 is TGTGCCAGCAGTTTGCTGGGGGGAGCTGGAAACACCATATATTTT.